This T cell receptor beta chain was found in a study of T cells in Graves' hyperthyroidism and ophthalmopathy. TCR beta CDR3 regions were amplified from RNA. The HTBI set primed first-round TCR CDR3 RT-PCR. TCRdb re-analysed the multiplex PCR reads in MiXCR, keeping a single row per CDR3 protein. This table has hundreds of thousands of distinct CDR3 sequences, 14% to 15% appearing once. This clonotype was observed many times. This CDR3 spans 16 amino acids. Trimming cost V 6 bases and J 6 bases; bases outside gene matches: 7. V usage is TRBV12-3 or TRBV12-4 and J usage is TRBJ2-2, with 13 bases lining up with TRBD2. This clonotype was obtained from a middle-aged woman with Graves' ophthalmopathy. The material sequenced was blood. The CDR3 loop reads CASRGLAGLGAGELFF. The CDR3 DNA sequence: TGTGCCAGCAGGGGACTAGCGGGACTGGGGGCCGGGGAGCTGTTTTTT.